This TCR beta chain was identified in a study of OX40 agonist ivuxolimab in advanced cancers. The repertoire was sequenced with immunoSEQ multiplex PCR; TCRdb's copy has only in-frame clones and lacks some. The table shows 70,000 or so clones, with roughly 90% occurring only once. The germline V gene has CDR1 SGHNT and CDR2 YENEEA. The CDR3 covers 12 residues. V was clipped by 5 bases and J by 6 bases, with 9 bases between them. In this sample, this clone turned up once. The gene calls are TRBV11-3 and TRBJ2-3, with D possibly being TRBD1 or TRBD2 (5 bases each). Here the sequenced sample was CD4+ or CD8+ T cells sorted from blood, taken in a trial of the OX40 agonist ivuxolimab. The TCR originated in an adult with an advanced solid tumor such as melanoma, head and neck, liver or kidney cancer. CDR3 sequence (DNA): TGTGCCAGCAGCGGGGGTGTGGATACGCAGTATTTT. It codes for CASSGGVDTQYF. The whole variable domain, remainder taken from reference TRBV11-3 and TRBJ2-3, is EAGVVQSPRYKIIEKKQPVAFWCNPISGHNTLYWYLQNLGQGPELLIRYENEEAVDDSQLPKDRFSAERLKGVDSTLKIQPAELGDSAVYLCASSGGVDTQYFGPGTRLTVL.